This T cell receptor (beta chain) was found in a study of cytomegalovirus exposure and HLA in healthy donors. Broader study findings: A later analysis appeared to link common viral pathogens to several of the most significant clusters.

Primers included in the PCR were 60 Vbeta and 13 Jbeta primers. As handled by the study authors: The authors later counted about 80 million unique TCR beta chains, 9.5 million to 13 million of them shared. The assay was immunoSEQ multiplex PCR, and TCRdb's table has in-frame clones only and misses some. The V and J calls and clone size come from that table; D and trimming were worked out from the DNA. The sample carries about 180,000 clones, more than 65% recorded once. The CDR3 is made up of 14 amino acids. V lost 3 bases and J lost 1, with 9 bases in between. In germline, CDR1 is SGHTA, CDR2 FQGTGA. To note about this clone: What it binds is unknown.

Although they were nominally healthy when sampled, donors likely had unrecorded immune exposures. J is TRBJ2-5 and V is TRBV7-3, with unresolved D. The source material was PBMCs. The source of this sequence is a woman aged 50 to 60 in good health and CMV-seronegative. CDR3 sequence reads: CASSFWSAQETQYF. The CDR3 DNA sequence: TGTGCCAGCAGCTTTTGGAGCGCCCAAGAGACCCAGTACTTC.